Sequencing of this TCR beta chain was carried out in a study of early T cells in non-severe SARS-CoV-2 infection. Looking at the study overall: The sequenced material was bulk RNA from unsorted whole blood, and its chains were unpaired.

The TCR library protocol was used to attach unique molecular identifiers. These identifiers were attached to individual cDNA molecules. TCRdb used MiXCR to reprocess the 5' RACE reads, holding one entry per CDR3 protein. This sample carries tens of thousands of distinct CDR3 sequences, 14% of them seen once, and the ten largest clones take about 7.5%. This clonotype was found a few times. What it binds is unknown. Study-wide results and caveats: VDJdb matches were skewed toward anti-spike CD8 T cell responses.

The CDR3 contains 11 residues. Germline V gives CDR1 SQVTM, CDR2 ANQGSEA. Between the trimmed V and J ends, which lost 2 bases and 9 bases, there was a span of 7 bases. The receptor was isolated from an adult who was a healthcare worker with PCR-confirmed SARS-CoV-2 infection or an uninfected control (not recorded which). V usage is TRBV29-1 and J usage is TRBJ1-4; no firm D call. Sequenced material: whole blood. This CDR3 reads CSVERGKKLFF. The CDR3 nucleotides read TGCAGCGTTGAACGGGGTAAAAAACTGTTTTTT.